These T cell receptor beta chains were read from a single sample in a study of blood T cell repertoires in COVID-19. Sequencing was performed with immunoSEQ multiplex PCR; in TCRdb, only in-frame clones are kept and a portion is missing. The data hold about 200,000 clones, with roughly 80% observed a single time. The sequencing input was peripheral blood. These receptors were taken from a man aged 55-75 years with acute or convalescent COVID-19. Each CDR3 is given with its conserved first and last residue. The order of the fields is CDR3 DNA, CDR3 protein, J gene, D gene, V gene. The D gene is left open where the match is weak.

TGTGCCAGCAGCTTGATTCTAGCGGGAGGGTCCTACAATGAGCAGTTCTTC,CASSLILAGGSYNEQFF,TRBJ2-1,TRBD2,TRBV5-4
TGCGCCAGCAGCTTGGTGACGGGAGGGAATATCTACAATGAGCAGTTCTTC,CASSLVTGGNIYNEQFF,TRBJ2-1,TRBD2,TRBV5-1
TGTGCCAGCAGTTTATCTACGGGGGGGAACACTGAAGCTTTCTTT,CASSLSTGGNTEAFF,TRBJ1-1,.,TRBV28
TGTGCCAGCAGTTGGACTAGCGGGAGACCCCACCAGGGAGATACGCAGTATTTT,CASSWTSGRPHQGDTQYF,TRBJ2-3,TRBD2,TRBV6-2/TRBV6-3
TGTGCCAGCAGCCTACTAGCGGGTTTAACAGATACGCAGTATTTT,CASSLLAGLTDTQYF,TRBJ2-3,TRBD2,TRBV7-9
TGTGCCAGCAGCCCAGGGGGCGACTATAATTCACCCCTCCACTTT,CASSPGGDYNSPLHF,TRBJ1-6,TRBD1,TRBV5-4
TGTGCCAGCAGCCCCGGACTAGCGGGGGTTATTTTAAATGAGCAGTTCTTC,CASSPGLAGVILNEQFF,TRBJ2-1,TRBD2,TRBV3-1/TRBV3-2
TGTGCCAGTAGTCTCTACTACAGGGAAGGAAGCTCCTACGAGCAGTACTTC,CASSLYYREGSSYEQYF,TRBJ2-7,.,TRBV19
TGTGCCAGCAGGAATCGTACAGGGGGCTACTATGGCTACACCTTC,CASRNRTGGYYGYTF,TRBJ1-2,TRBD1,TRBV2
TGTGCCAGTAGTGCTTCTTTCGGGGGGGCCTTTCGGGAGCAGTTCTTC,CASSASFGGAFREQFF,TRBJ2-1,TRBD2,TRBV19
TGTGCCAGCAGTCGAACCCAGGGGGGCTATGGCTACACCTTC,CASSRTQGGYGYTF,TRBJ1-2,TRBD1,TRBV6-6
TGTGCCAGCAGCGTGGACAGTACGAACACTGAAGCTTTCTTT,CASSVDSTNTEAFF,TRBJ1-1,.,TRBV9
TGTGCCATCCGTTCTAGTCTCAATCAGCCCCAGCATTTT,CAIRSSLNQPQHF,TRBJ1-5,.,TRBV6-5